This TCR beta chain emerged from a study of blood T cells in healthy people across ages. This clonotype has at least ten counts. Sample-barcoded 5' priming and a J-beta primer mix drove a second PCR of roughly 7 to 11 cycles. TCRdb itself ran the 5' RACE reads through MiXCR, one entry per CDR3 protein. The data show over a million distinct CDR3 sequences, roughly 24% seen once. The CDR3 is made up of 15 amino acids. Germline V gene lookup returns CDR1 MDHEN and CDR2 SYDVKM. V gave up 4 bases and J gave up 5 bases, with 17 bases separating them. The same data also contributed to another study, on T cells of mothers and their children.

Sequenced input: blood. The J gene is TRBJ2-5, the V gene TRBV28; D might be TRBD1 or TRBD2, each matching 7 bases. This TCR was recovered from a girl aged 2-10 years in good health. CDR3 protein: CASSSRGRGGETQYF. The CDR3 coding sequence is TGTGCCAGCAGTTCAAGGGGCAGGGGGGGCGAGACCCAGTACTTC.